This passage covers 21 T cell receptor beta chains from one sample sequenced in a study of T cells in Graves' hyperthyroidism and ophthalmopathy (dated by TCRdb to the late 2010s). The library was generated by multiplex PCR. TCRdb lists the instrument as Illumina HiSeq 2000. TCR beta CDR3 regions were amplified from RNA transcripts. For the first round of RT-PCR on the TCR CDR3, the HTBI primer set was used together with the Qiagen OneStep RT-PCR kit. TCRdb handled the public reads itself, with Q25 trimming in fastp and clone calling in MiXCR, and kept productive beta chains. Merged by CDR3 protein, the rows form single entries marked with the most common genes and DNA. Across this sample there are about 300,000 distinct CDR3 sequences, with roughly 13% seen only once. Clones ranked in the top ten supply 7% to 9% of the sample. The material sequenced was blood. The source of these receptors is a woman between 40 and 50 years old with Graves' hyperthyroidism.

This clonotype appeared many times. The chain is built from TRBV27 and TRBJ2-1, with 8 bases identical to TRBD2. Germline V gene sequence: CDR1 MNHEY, CDR2 SMNVEV (reference sequence). The CDR3 runs to 18 residues. Trimming cost V 2 bases and J 8 bases; bases outside gene matches: 17. The CDR3 loop reads CASSLTPLSGGPGDEQFF. As DNA, the CDR3 is TGTGCCAGCAGTTTAACCCCACTTTCGGGAGGGCCGGGAGATGAGCAGTTCTTC.

This clonotype was seen ten or more times. The chain joins TRBV4-1 to TRBJ1-2; the D is unclear. The germline V and J ends were trimmed by 3 bases and 8 bases, with 10 bases remaining between them. The germline V gene encodes CDR1 MGHRA and CDR2 YSYEKL. CDR3 size: 12 residues. The CDR3 here is CASSQMAGGYTF. The CDR3 nucleotides read TGCGCCAGCAGCCAGATGGCAGGCGGCTACACCTTC.

This clonotype has more than one count but fewer than ten. The chain combines TRBV6-9 with TRBJ2-5; TRBD1 matches at 7 bases. With 1 base clipped from V and 3 bases from J, the junction kept 2 bases outside the gene matches. Germline V lookup: CDR1 MNHGY, CDR2 SVAAGI. The CDR3 runs to 14 residues. CDR3 protein: CASSYLGTEETQYF. In DNA, the CDR3 is TGTGCCAGCAGTTATTTAGGGACAGAAGAGACCCAGTACTTC.

This clonotype was observed many times. The rearrangement links TRBV3-1 to TRBJ2-7; possibly TRBD2 for D (6 bases). The V and J ends lost 1 base and 7 bases respectively, with 11 bases between them. CDR1 LGHDT and CDR2 YNNKEL come from the germline V gene (reference sequence). The CDR3 contains 13 residues. This CDR3 reads CASSQVGGSEQYF. The DNA of the CDR3 is TGTGCCAGCAGCCAAGTTGGGGGGTCGGAGCAGTACTTC.

This clonotype was seen repeatedly, ten times or more. The CDR3 spells CASVRGDSRSGNTIYF. The CDR3 DNA sequence: TGTGCCAGCGTTAGAGGGGACTCACGCTCTGGAAACACCATATATTTT. V usage is TRBV3-1 and J usage is TRBJ1-3, with D possibly matching TRBD1 (5 bases). The ends were cut back, 8 bases at V and 0 bases at J, with 17 bases in the middle. Germline CDR1 is LGHDT and CDR2 is YNNKEL (reference sequence). The length of the CDR3 is 16 residues.

The chain links TRBV5-1 to TRBJ2-3, with a tentative D call TRBD2 (5 bases). The germline CDR1 and CDR2 sequences are SGHRS and YFSETQ. The CDR3 consists of 14 residues. Trimming removed 0 bases at V and 5 bases at J, with 10 bases between. CDR3 region: CASSLESEGDTQYF. The CDR3 DNA sequence: TGCGCCAGCAGCTTGGAAAGCGAGGGAGATACGCAGTATTTT.

V and J are TRBV14 and TRBJ2-3; possible D gene TRBD1, 5 bases. The germline V gene encodes CDR1 SGHDN and CDR2 FVKESK. V shed 1 base and J shed 4 bases, with 6 bases lying between them. This CDR3 contains 13 residues. CDR3 protein: CASSQARADTQYF. CDR3 coding DNA: TGTGCCAGCAGCCAAGCCAGGGCAGATACGCAGTATTTT.

Points on this clonotype: With a much larger clone just one base away, this may be a read error. This sequence joins TRBV20-1 and TRBJ1-5, with a tentative D call TRBD1 (5 bases). CDR1 and CDR2 (germline): DFQATT, SNEGSKA (reference sequence). V lost 0 bases and J lost 6, with 15 bases in between. The CDR3 spans 15 residues. In DNA form, the CDR3 reads TGCAGTGCTAGAGAGGTGGGGAGGGGTCGTCAGCCCCAGCATTTT. This encodes CSAREVGRGRQPQHF.

The table lists this clonotype with many counts. J is TRBJ1-4 and V is TRBV7-2; no definite D call. Germline lookup yields CDR1 SGHTA and CDR2 FQGNSA. Between the trimmed V and J ends, which lost 5 bases and 0 bases, there was a span of 10 bases. The CDR3 contains 15 residues. CDR3 residues: CASSPTGATNEKLFF. Written as DNA, the CDR3 is TGTGCCAGCAGCCCGACCGGGGCAACTAATGAAAAACTGTTTTTT.

This clonotype was observed at least ten times. The chain combines TRBV2 with TRBJ2-3, with TRBD2 identical over 11 bases. Germline trimming cut 6 bases from V and 1 base from J; bases unmatched to any gene: 3. The CDR3 totals 15 residues. Looked up from germline, CDR1 is SNHLY and CDR2 is FYNNEI. In DNA, the CDR3 is TGTGCCAGCAGCGAACTAGCGGGAGGCACAGATACGCAGTATTTT. Translation gives CASSELAGGTDTQYF.

The table lists this clonotype with a few counts. The V gene is TRBV5-5, the J gene TRBJ2-1; D is unclear. Trimming took 3 bases from V and 8 from J, leaving 18 bases between them. The CDR3 is 15 amino acids. Per germline, CDR1 SGHKS and CDR2 YYEKEE (reference sequence). In DNA form, the CDR3 reads TGTGCCAGCAGCTCCCCTTTCTTGGGTGGGGATGAGCAGTTCTTC. It yields the protein CASSSPFLGGDEQFF. Supplemented by reference TRBV5-5 and TRBJ2-1, the full variable domain reads DAGVTQSPTHLIKTRGQQVTLRCSPISGHKSVSWYQQVLGQGPQFIFQYYEKEERGRGNFPDRFSARQFPNYSSELNVNALLLGDSALYLCASSSPFLGGDEQFFGPGTRLTVL.

This clonotype appeared a few times. The J gene is TRBJ2-5, the V gene TRBV11-3; 8 bases line up with TRBD2. V gave up 1 base and J gave up 5 bases; unmatched junction bases: 9. The CDR3 consists of 16 residues. Germline CDR1 and CDR2: SGHNT and YENEEA. The CDR3 reads CASSLGQPAGVETQYF. The DNA of the CDR3 is TGTGCCAGCAGCTTAGGCCAACCAGCGGGAGTTGAGACCCAGTACTTC.

This clonotype occurred many times. The V gene is TRBV20-1, the J gene TRBJ1-5, with a possible D match to TRBD1 (6 bases). CDR3 length equals 15 residues. Between the trimmed V and J ends, which lost 1 base and 2 bases, there was a span of 12 bases. The germline gives CDR1 DFQATT, CDR2 SNEGSKA (reference sequence). The CDR3 protein is CSARGGGTGNQPQHF. The CDR3 DNA reads TGCAGTGCTAGAGGTGGGGGCACGGGCAATCAGCCCCAGCATTTT.

The sample holds a few counts of this clonotype. The rearrangement uses TRBV20-1 and TRBJ2-1, with 8 nucleotides matching TRBD2. The CDR3 has 17 residues. The V gene's germline CDR1 is DFQATT and CDR2 SNEGSKA (reference sequence). Losses at the gene ends were 2 bases for V and 2 bases for J; bases not matched to a gene: 11. The CDR3 loop is CSARLDTSGSPYNEQFF. CDR3 nucleotides: TGCAGTGCTAGACTGGATACTAGCGGAAGTCCCTACAATGAGCAGTTCTTC.

This clonotype was seen a few times. CDR3 in DNA: TGCGCCAGCAGGGGGACTTACACAGATACGCAGTATTTT. This sequence encodes CASRGTYTDTQYF. The rearrangement uses TRBV4-1 and TRBJ2-3, with D possibly TRBD2 on 6 matching bases. This CDR3 spans 13 amino acids. Germline CDR1 and CDR2: MGHRA and YSYEKL. Trimming stripped 6 bases from V and 2 bases from J, with 9 bases between.

This clonotype was found a few times. This rearrangement joins TRBV29-1 to TRBJ2-7, with 9 bases matching TRBD1. Germline assignment: CDR1 SQVTM and CDR2 ANQGSEA. The CDR3 length is 13 residues. Germline trimming cut 6 bases from V and 5 bases from J; bases unmatched to any gene: 8. In nucleotides, the CDR3 is TGCAGCGTCGCGTCCGGGACAGGGAACGAGCAGTACTTC. Translation gives CSVASGTGNEQYF.

There are a few counts of this clonotype. This sequence joins TRBV10-3 and TRBJ2-2; TRBD1 is a possible D gene (6 bases). The germline V gene has CDR1 ENHRY and CDR2 SYGVKD. Trimming stripped 11 bases from V and 2 bases from J, with 15 bases between. The CDR3 spans 14 residues. Written as DNA, the CDR3 is TGTGCCGCCTTGGGACAAAGAAACACCGGGGAGCTGTTTTTT. It codes for CAALGQRNTGELFF.

This clonotype was counted at least ten times. The chain links TRBV15 to TRBJ2-5; 7 nucleotides agree with TRBD1. The CDR3 contains 14 residues. V shed 2 bases and J 3 bases; nucleotides not matched to a gene: 3. CDR1 LNHNV and CDR2 YYDKDF come from the germline V gene (reference sequence). In DNA, the CDR3 is TGTGCCACCAGCAGATTTGGGACAGAAGAGACCCAGTACTTC. Its protein product is CATSRFGTEETQYF.

This clonotype was seen only a few times. The gene calls are TRBV19 and TRBJ1-1; D is unclear. V was clipped by 6 bases and J by 1 base, with 15 bases between them. CDR3 length: 15 residues. Per the germline V gene, CDR1 is LNHDA and CDR2 is SQIVND (reference sequence). Here the CDR3 DNA reads TGTGCCAGTAGAGTAACGGGCAGTTCGAACACTGAAGCTTTCTTT. It specifies CASRVTGSSNTEAFF.

This clonotype was recorded a few times. J is TRBJ1-5 and V is TRBV6-2 or TRBV6-3; TRBD1 might be the D (5 bases). Trimming left V 7 bases short and J 13 bases short, with 20 bases between. Germline assignment: CDR1 MNHEY and CDR2 SVGEGT. This CDR3 is built from 13 residues. This CDR3 reads CASISQLAGGQHF. The CDR3 coding sequence is TGTGCCAGCATATCTCAATTGGCGGGGGGACAGCATTTT.

Only a few counts were recorded for this clonotype. The chain uses TRBV7-2 and TRBJ2-2; the D gene could be TRBD1 or TRBD2 (5 bases each). The V and J ends lost 1 base and 3 bases respectively, with 9 bases between them. In germline, CDR1 is SGHTA, CDR2 FQGNSA. The CDR3 contains 15 residues. The CDR3: CASSLGDADTGELFF. The CDR3 region has the DNA TGTGCCAGCAGCTTAGGGGACGCGGACACCGGGGAGCTGTTTTTT.